This T cell receptor (beta chain) was captured in a study of regulatory T cells. Amplification used 52 TRBV primers and 13 TRBJ primers. The method was immunoSEQ multiplex PCR; TCRdb's version includes in-frame clones alone and lacks a portion of them. The sample carries 30,000 to 40,000 clones, about 93% recorded once. CDR3 length: 15 amino acids. Germline CDR1 MNHNS, CDR2 SASEGT. Only one count was recorded for this clone. Its specificity is not known. Autoimmunity was present in every CD3G-deficient patient, worse in two. Patients aged 2 to 39 years had fewer naive and more memory CD4+ and CD8+ T cells. Regulatory (CD25-high CD127-low) and conventional (CD25-low CD127-high) CD4+ T cells were sorted separately. Findings and limits, study-wide: Hydrophobic residues at CDR3 positions 6 and 7 were enriched in conventional CD4+ T cells of CD3G-deficient patients. Regulatory T cells showed the strongest V-J pair restriction and V/J gene skewing among patient repertoires.

The material sequenced was conventional CD4+ T cells sorted from blood. This chain uses TRBV6-1 with TRBJ2-5; 11 bases agree with TRBD2. The DNA matches TRBJ2-7 better at its end, which makes the J call doubtful. This TCR derives from a child aged 2-15 years with CD3G deficiency. CDR3 nucleotides: TGTGCCAGCAGTACGCTAGCGGGAGGCCAGGGCGAGCAGTACTTC. Its protein product is CASSTLAGGQGEQYF.